This T cell receptor (beta chain) was documented in a study of blood T cells in healthy people across ages. General study points: Strong correlation existed between TCR beta diversity and naive T cell percentage.

After removal of 3 bases from V and 1 base from J, the junction contained 8 bases not matched to a gene. Germline V gene lookup returns CDR1 SGHAT and CDR2 FQNNGV. The CDR3 loop spans 17 amino acids. Each of the donors had around 9 milliliters of peripheral blood drawn into EDTA-treated Vacutainer tubes. Sample-barcoded 5' priming and a J-beta primer mix drove a second PCR of roughly 7 to 11 cycles. TCRdb reanalysed the 5' RACE reads using MiXCR and keeps one entry per CDR3 protein. This sample has 1.2 million to 1.5 million distinct CDR3 sequences; around 55% occur once, and the top ten carry 6.5% to 8.5%. In this sample, this clonotype turned up a few times. The antigen remains undetermined.

The rearrangement links TRBV11-2 to TRBJ2-2, with TRBD2 identical over 7 bases. The source is a man in his late teens or twenties in good health. Material: blood. The CDR3 loop is CASSFPAGERNTGELFF. CDR3 sequence (DNA): TGTGCCAGCAGCTTCCCTGCGGGGGAGCGGAACACCGGGGAGCTGTTTTTT.